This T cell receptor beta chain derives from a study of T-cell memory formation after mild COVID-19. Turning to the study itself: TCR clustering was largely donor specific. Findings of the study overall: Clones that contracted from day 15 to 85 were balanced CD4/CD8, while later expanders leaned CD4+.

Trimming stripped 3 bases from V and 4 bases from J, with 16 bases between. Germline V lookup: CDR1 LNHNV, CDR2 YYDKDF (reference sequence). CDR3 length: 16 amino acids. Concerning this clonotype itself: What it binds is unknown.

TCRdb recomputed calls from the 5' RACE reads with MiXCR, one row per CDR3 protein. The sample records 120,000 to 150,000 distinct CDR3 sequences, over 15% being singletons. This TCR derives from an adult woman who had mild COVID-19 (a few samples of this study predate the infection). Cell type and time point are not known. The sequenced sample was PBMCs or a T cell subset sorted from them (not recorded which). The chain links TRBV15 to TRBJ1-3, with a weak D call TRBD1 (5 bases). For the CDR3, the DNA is TGTGCCACCAGCAGTGGAGACAGAATAAGCGGAAACACCATATATTTT. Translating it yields CATSSGDRISGNTIYF.